This TCR delta chain was identified in a study of gamma-delta chains in newborns, infants, children. TCRdb processed the reads again with the CATT caller. The sample lists 14,000 to 15,000 delta-chain clones, approximately 7% occurring once. Only a few counts were recorded for this clone. The V gene's germline CDR1 is GEAIGNYY and CDR2 EKD. The CDR3 totals 20 residues. V gave up 4 bases and J gave up 0 bases; unmatched junction bases: 12. The sequence was collected from a child who was a newborn, infant or young child, either healthy, febrile or measles-vaccinated (not recorded which). The sample was blood. This sequence joins TRDV2 and TRDJ3, with TRDD3 identical over 9 bases. CDR3 sequence reads: CACDRLLGDPSSWDTRQMFF. As DNA, the CDR3 is TGTGCCTGTGATCGTCTACTGGGGGACCCTAGCTCCTGGGACACCCGACAGATGTTTTTC.